This is a list of T cell receptor beta chains from one sample in a study of tumor T cells in aggressive B-cell lymphoma. Profiling relied on immunoSEQ multiplex PCR, and the TCRdb table lists in-frame clones only, not all of them. Of 2,500 to 3,500 clones listed, 86% were seen once; the top ten hold approximately 6.3%. The specimen sequenced was tumor tissue. Receptors originate from an adult with diffuse large B cell lymphoma. Each CDR3 is given with its conserved first and last residue.

j_call: TRBJ2-3; v_call: TRBV27; cdr3_aa: CASSPGMGTDTQYF
j_call: TRBJ1-1; v_call: TRBV7-6; cdr3_aa: CASTLPGANTEAFF
j_call: TRBJ2-3; v_call: TRBV9; cdr3_aa: CASSGSGTPQDTQYF
j_call: TRBJ1-6; v_call: TRBV7-8; cdr3_aa: CASSPRAENSPLHF
j_call: TRBJ1-1; v_call: TRBV9; cdr3_aa: CASSVGGRRTTEAFF
j_call: TRBJ2-3; v_call: TRBV7-3; cdr3_aa: CASSLRGGADGDTQYF
j_call: TRBJ2-1; v_call: TRBV7-9; cdr3_aa: CASSLRTLERAYNEQFF
j_call: TRBJ2-1; v_call: TRBV10-3; cdr3_aa: CATKGGTSGRGGPYNEQFF
j_call: TRBJ1-5; v_call: TRBV27; cdr3_aa: CASSLSGASNQPQHF
j_call: TRBJ1-5; v_call: TRBV30; cdr3_aa: CAWSEWGGNQPQHF
j_call: TRBJ1-2; v_call: TRBV5-1; cdr3_aa: CASSLPTGGNNYGYTF
j_call: TRBJ1-2; v_call: TRBV19; cdr3_aa: CASSMTGGRGGYTF
j_call: TRBJ2-7; v_call: TRBV5-1; cdr3_aa: CASSLGEASYEQYF
j_call: TRBJ2-1; v_call: TRBV27; cdr3_aa: CASSLMAPSNEQFF
j_call: TRBJ1-1; v_call: TRBV19; cdr3_aa: CASSSGTGWTEAFF
j_call: TRBJ2-7; v_call: TRBV6-5; cdr3_aa: CASSYPGRASEQYF
j_call: TRBJ1-4; v_call: TRBV28; cdr3_aa: CASSPLGAATNEKLFF
j_call: TRBJ2-1; v_call: TRBV9; cdr3_aa: CVSSSGGLPNEQFF
j_call: TRBJ1-4; v_call: TRBV9; cdr3_aa: CASSQSGWTNEKLFF
j_call: TRBJ2-3; v_call: TRBV7-2; cdr3_aa: CASSLAGAAFDTDTQYF
j_call: TRBJ1-2; v_call: TRBV11-1; cdr3_aa: CASSLGTGDYGYTF
j_call: TRBJ2-1; v_call: TRBV5-1; cdr3_aa: CATSTSGPSYNEQFF
j_call: TRBJ2-1; v_call: TRBV6-4; cdr3_aa: CASSAGTTAYEQFF
j_call: TRBJ1-1; v_call: TRBV4-3; cdr3_aa: CASSQDGGISFF
j_call: TRBJ2-1; v_call: TRBV9; cdr3_aa: CASSVGAGAHNEQFF
j_call: TRBJ1-1; v_call: TRBV5-4; cdr3_aa: CAVQTRMNTEAFF
j_call: TRBJ1-3; v_call: TRBV5-6; cdr3_aa: CASTRQGSGNTIYF
j_call: TRBJ2-7; v_call: TRBV20-1; cdr3_aa: CSARSGYEQYF